The rows below give T cell receptor beta chains drawn from one sample of a study of blood T cell repertoires in COVID-19. Clones were read by immunoSEQ multiplex PCR, and TCRdb kept only the in-frame ones, dropping some. The sample contains some 91,000 clones, around three quarters of which appear only once. The specimen was peripheral blood. Receptor source: a man in his sixties or seventies with acute or convalescent COVID-19. Both conserved end residues are trimmed from each CDR3. Fields, in order: CDR3 protein, clone size, V gene. Size is stated for part of the rows, as once, few or many counts, or as a class when the clone is expanded.

cdr3_aa: ATSDPGTGHGYT
clone_size: -
v_call: TRBV24-1

cdr3_aa: ASSLGTGSLEQY
clone_size: -
v_call: TRBV5-6

cdr3_aa: ASSTQGPGYGYT
clone_size: -
v_call: TRBV9

cdr3_aa: ASSLNRDTEAF
clone_size: medium-sized
v_call: TRBV12-3/TRBV12-4

cdr3_aa: SGAGGTDTQY
clone_size: -
v_call: TRBV29-1

cdr3_aa: ASSHAPDGDSIPNEQY
clone_size: -
v_call: TRBV4-1

cdr3_aa: ATSRDKTADNSPLH
clone_size: -
v_call: TRBV15

cdr3_aa: AISEKTGNTEAF
clone_size: -
v_call: TRBV10-3

cdr3_aa: ASSFGTGAQH
clone_size: -
v_call: TRBV7-2

cdr3_aa: ASSSFSGNSGNTIY
clone_size: -
v_call: TRBV7-2

cdr3_aa: ASRLREKLF
clone_size: -
v_call: TRBV12-3/TRBV12-4

cdr3_aa: ASQAGAREQY
clone_size: -
v_call: TRBV2

cdr3_aa: SVTNRFSNTEAF
clone_size: -
v_call: TRBV29-1

cdr3_aa: ASSQDPTETQY
clone_size: -
v_call: TRBV4-1

cdr3_aa: ASSAQGNTEAF
clone_size: -
v_call: TRBV2

cdr3_aa: ASSVAPDIFNYGYT
clone_size: -
v_call: TRBV27

cdr3_aa: ASSHYNEQF
clone_size: -
v_call: TRBV25-1